What follows is one T cell receptor (beta chain) and its context. This record comes from a study of control samples from healthy donors and cancer patients. Per the germline V gene, CDR1 is SNHLY and CDR2 is FYNNEI. The CDR3 has 14 residues. V shed 6 bases and J shed 7 bases, with 13 bases lying between them. Assay: immunoSEQ multiplex PCR; the TCRdb copy retains only in-frame clones and omits some. The sample consists of 75,000 or so clones, roughly 90% of them appearing once. The gene calls are TRBV2 and TRBJ1-6; tentative D call: TRBD1 (6 bases). Sequenced: PBMCs. The TCR originated in a man between 60 and 70 years old with colorectal cancer. The DNA for the CDR3 is TGTGCCAGCAGGCCAGACAGGTGGAATTCACCCCTCCACTTT. The encoded protein is CASRPDRWNSPLHF.